This T cell receptor beta chain was documented in a study of blood T cell repertoires in COVID-19. The V end was cut by 6 bases, the J end by 5 bases, with 13 bases between. The CDR3 is 13 amino acids. Germline-derived CDR1 and CDR2 are SNHLY and FYNNEI. Data came from immunoSEQ multiplex PCR; TCRdb stores just in-frame clones and leaves some out. The table includes approximately 72,000 clones, around 86% detected once. The chain is built from TRBV2 and TRBJ1-2, with a tentative D call TRBD1 (5 bases). The sample taken for sequencing was peripheral blood. This clonotype originated in a woman aged 55 to 70 with acute or convalescent COVID-19. The CDR3 sequence is CASREGRPYGYTF. The DNA of the CDR3 is TGTGCCAGCAGGGAGGGGCGCCCTTATGGCTACACCTTC.